A selection of T cell receptor beta chains follows, all from one sample in a study of beta chain features in type 1 diabetes. This table comes from immunoSEQ multiplex PCR, and its TCRdb copy is limited to in-frame clones, with some not included. The sample records about 340,000 clones, around an eighth being singletons. The sequencing input was naive CD4+ T cells from blood. The receptor set was obtained from a woman under 30 with type 1 diabetes. Each CDR3 is given with its conserved first and last residue. D genes are given only for firm matches. Some rows have no size entry. The others give once, few or many, or a class for an expanded clone.

DNA: TGTGCCAGCAGCCCAGCGGGAGGGGGGGGTACGCAGTATTTT
CDR3: CASSPAGGGGTQYF
J: TRBJ2-3
V: TRBV11-2
length: 14
D: TRBD2
size: .

DNA: TGCGCCAGCAAATTGGCGTTTGGACAGGGGGGCACTGAAGCTTTCTTT
CDR3: CASKLAFGQGGTEAFF
J: TRBJ1-1
V: TRBV5-1
length: 16
D: TRBD1
size: .

DNA: TGTGCCAGTAGTAAGAGGGCCACAGATACGCAGTATTTT
CDR3: CASSKRATDTQYF
J: TRBJ2-3
V: TRBV19
length: 13
D: .
size: few

DNA: TGTGCCACCGGAGAGAACTACAATGAGCAGTTCTTC
CDR3: CATGENYNEQFF
J: TRBJ2-1
V: TRBV6-5
length: 12
D: .
size: few

DNA: TGTGCCTGGAGTCATAATAGCCGATCCGATACGCAGTATTTT
CDR3: CAWSHNSRSDTQYF
J: TRBJ2-3
V: TRBV30
length: 14
D: .
size: .

DNA: TGTGCCAGCAGCTTTCGCGCAAACACTGAAGCTTTCTTT
CDR3: CASSFRANTEAFF
J: TRBJ1-1
V: TRBV7-9
length: 13
D: .
size: few

DNA: TGTGCCAGCAGCTCCCCCTGGAGCGATGAGCAGTTCTTC
CDR3: CASSSPWSDEQFF
J: TRBJ2-1
V: TRBV7-2
length: 13
D: .
size: few

DNA: TGTGCCAGCAGCTCCCGGGACAGGGTTGTAAACACTGAAGCTTTCTTT
CDR3: CASSSRDRVVNTEAFF
J: TRBJ1-1
V: TRBV4-2
length: 16
D: TRBD1
size: .

DNA: TGTGCCAGCAGTCCCGGACAGGGACACCGATCTGGCTACACCTTC
CDR3: CASSPGQGHRSGYTF
J: TRBJ1-2
V: TRBV27
length: 15
D: TRBD1
size: .

DNA: TGCGCCAGCAGCTTACTACTCTCTGGGGCCAACGTCCTGACTTTC
CDR3: CASSLLLSGANVLTF
J: TRBJ2-6
V: TRBV5-1
length: 15
D: .
size: few

DNA: TGCGCCAGCAGCTACCTAAGCACAGGGACCGGGGAGCTGTTTTTT
CDR3: CASSYLSTGTGELFF
J: TRBJ2-2
V: TRBV4-1
length: 15
D: .
size: few

DNA: TGTGCCAGCAGCTTAGCCGGGAAGTCTGGGGCCAACGTCCTGACTTTC
CDR3: CASSLAGKSGANVLTF
J: TRBJ2-6
V: TRBV7-9
length: 16
D: .
size: .

DNA: TGTGCCAGTAGTGTCCAGGGGGACACAGATACGCAGTATTTT
CDR3: CASSVQGDTDTQYF
J: TRBJ2-3
V: TRBV19
length: 14
D: TRBD1
size: .

DNA: TGTGCCAGCTCAATCGGACTAGCGGTCAATGAGCAGTTCTTC
CDR3: CASSIGLAVNEQFF
J: TRBJ2-1
V: TRBV18
length: 14
D: TRBD2
size: few

DNA: TGTGCCAGCAGTTTACGAGGGGGCCTCTATGGCTACACCTTC
CDR3: CASSLRGGLYGYTF
J: TRBJ1-2
V: TRBV27
length: 14
D: TRBD1
size: .

DNA: TGTGCCAGCAGGGATGACAGGGGTAGCTCCTACGAGCAGTACTTC
CDR3: CASRDDRGSSYEQYF
J: TRBJ2-7
V: TRBV6-1
length: 15
D: TRBD1
size: few

DNA: TGTGCCAGCAGCCTCCGACAGAGTCTCCAAGAGACCCAGTACTTC
CDR3: CASSLRQSLQETQYF
J: TRBJ2-5
V: TRBV7-9
length: 15
D: .
size: few

DNA: TGTGCCAGCAGTGAAGGGCTCCATTCGAACACTGAAGCTTTCTTT
CDR3: CASSEGLHSNTEAFF
J: TRBJ1-1
V: TRBV2
length: 15
D: .
size: .

DNA: TGCAGTGCTAGGAGTAACACTGAAGCTTTCTTT
CDR3: CSARSNTEAFF
J: TRBJ1-1
V: TRBV20-1
length: 11
D: .
size: few

DNA: TGTGCCAGCAGCTTAAAAGGACAGAGTCTGGATGAGCAGTTCTTC
CDR3: CASSLKGQSLDEQFF
J: TRBJ2-1
V: TRBV7-3
length: 15
D: .
size: .

DNA: TGCAGTGCTAGCGGGAGTGAGCAGTTCTTC
CDR3: CSASGSEQFF
J: TRBJ2-1
V: TRBV20-1
length: 10
D: .
size: .

DNA: TGTGCCACCAGCAGAGAGGCGCGGCGGATACAGACCCAGTACTTC
CDR3: CATSREARRIQTQYF
J: TRBJ2-5
V: TRBV15
length: 15
D: .
size: .

DNA: TGTGCCAGCAGTCCTGGGGGGGGAGATACGCAGTATTTT
CDR3: CASSPGGGDTQYF
J: TRBJ2-3
V: TRBV27
length: 13
D: TRBD2
size: few

DNA: TGTGCCAGCAGCCATCCCTTCCAGTATGGCTACACCTTC
CDR3: CASSHPFQYGYTF
J: TRBJ1-2
V: TRBV28
length: 13
D: .
size: few

DNA: TGTGCCAGCAGTCCCATTGGGAGCGGGAGGTTTAGGACCTACAATGAGCAGTTCTTC
CDR3: CASSPIGSGRFRTYNEQFF
J: TRBJ2-1
V: TRBV28
length: 19
D: TRBD2
size: few

DNA: TGTGCCAGTAGTATTTTGGGCCGGGACAGACAAGAGACCCAGTACTTC
CDR3: CASSILGRDRQETQYF
J: TRBJ2-5
V: TRBV19
length: 16
D: TRBD1
size: few

DNA: TGTGCCTGGAGTCCGGAGGTGCCTAGCGGGAGGGATGAGCAGTTCTTC
CDR3: CAWSPEVPSGRDEQFF
J: TRBJ2-1
V: TRBV30
length: 16
D: TRBD2
size: few

DNA: TGCAGCGTTACGGGGAACACTGAAGCTTTCTTT
CDR3: CSVTGNTEAFF
J: TRBJ1-1
V: TRBV29-1
length: 11
D: .
size: .

DNA: TGCAGCGTTGTGGGTATTCTAGCGGGAGTATCAGATACGCAGTATTTT
CDR3: CSVVGILAGVSDTQYF
J: TRBJ2-3
V: TRBV29-1
length: 16
D: TRBD2
size: .

DNA: TGTGCCACCTCACGACAGGGGGCGTCCGGCTACACCTTC
CDR3: CATSRQGASGYTF
J: TRBJ1-2
V: TRBV2
length: 13
D: TRBD1
size: .

DNA: TGTGCCAGCAGCGTAGCGGCTAGCGGCCCATACGAGCAGTACTTC
CDR3: CASSVAASGPYEQYF
J: TRBJ2-7
V: TRBV9
length: 15
D: TRBD2
size: few

DNA: TGTGCCAGCATAAGGACAGGCACTGAAGCTTTCTTT
CDR3: CASIRTGTEAFF
J: TRBJ1-1
V: TRBV2
length: 12
D: TRBD1
size: .

DNA: TGTGCCAGCAGTTTATTAACTGGGGCCAACGTCCTGACTTTC
CDR3: CASSLLTGANVLTF
J: TRBJ2-6
V: TRBV28
length: 14
D: .
size: few

DNA: TGTGCCAGCAGCCTCGGGACAGGGGCAAATCAGCCCCAGCATTTT
CDR3: CASSLGTGANQPQHF
J: TRBJ1-5
V: TRBV28
length: 15
D: TRBD1
size: few

DNA: TGTGCCAGCAGCTTGGGCTACAGGGCCCGCGGGGGCGGGGAGCTGTTTTTT
CDR3: CASSLGYRARGGGELFF
J: TRBJ2-2
V: TRBV5-4
length: 17
D: .
size: few

DNA: TGTGCCAGTAGTATAGTTGGGACAGGAGTCTCTGGAAACACCATATATTTT
CDR3: CASSIVGTGVSGNTIYF
J: TRBJ1-3
V: TRBV19
length: 17
D: TRBD1
size: few

DNA: TGCGCCAGCAGCTTGGGTCCGTCTAATGAAAAACTGTTTTTT
CDR3: CASSLGPSNEKLFF
J: TRBJ1-4
V: TRBV5-1
length: 14
D: .
size: .

DNA: TGTGCCAGCAGTCCCGGAGTTTTTGGCAATCAGCCCCAGCATTTT
CDR3: CASSPGVFGNQPQHF
J: TRBJ1-5
V: TRBV7-9
length: 15
D: .
size: .

DNA: TGTGCCAGCTCACCCCTTAGCCCTGCCTCCTACAATGAGCAGTTCTTC
CDR3: CASSPLSPASYNEQFF
J: TRBJ2-1
V: TRBV18
length: 16
D: .
size: .

DNA: TGTGCCAGCAGCGTAGGTGGTTCAGGGACAGGGTACTATGGCTACACCTTC
CDR3: CASSVGGSGTGYYGYTF
J: TRBJ1-2
V: TRBV9
length: 17
D: TRBD1
size: few

DNA: TGTGCCAGCTGGGGACAGGGCGAAGCTTTCTTT
CDR3: CASWGQGEAFF
J: TRBJ1-1
V: TRBV6-5
length: 11
D: TRBD1
size: few

DNA: TGTGCCAGCAGCTTATTTGGACAGGCGAATGAAAAACTGTTTTTT
CDR3: CASSLFGQANEKLFF
J: TRBJ1-4
V: TRBV7-2
length: 15
D: TRBD1
size: .

DNA: TGTGCCAGCTCTACTATGAACACTGAAGCTTTCTTT
CDR3: CASSTMNTEAFF
J: TRBJ1-1
V: TRBV18
length: 12
D: .
size: .

DNA: TGTGCCTGGAGTACCACAGGGAAGACTGAAGCTTTCTTT
CDR3: CAWSTTGKTEAFF
J: TRBJ1-1
V: TRBV30
length: 13
D: .
size: .

DNA: TGTGCCAGCAGAAGGTTAGCGGGAAGCTACAATGAGCAGTTCTTC
CDR3: CASRRLAGSYNEQFF
J: TRBJ2-1
V: TRBV6-5
length: 15
D: TRBD2
size: few

DNA: TGTGCCAGCAGCCCAACGGGAGGGAGGACAGATACGCAGTATTTT
CDR3: CASSPTGGRTDTQYF
J: TRBJ2-3
V: TRBV7-9
length: 15
D: TRBD2
size: .